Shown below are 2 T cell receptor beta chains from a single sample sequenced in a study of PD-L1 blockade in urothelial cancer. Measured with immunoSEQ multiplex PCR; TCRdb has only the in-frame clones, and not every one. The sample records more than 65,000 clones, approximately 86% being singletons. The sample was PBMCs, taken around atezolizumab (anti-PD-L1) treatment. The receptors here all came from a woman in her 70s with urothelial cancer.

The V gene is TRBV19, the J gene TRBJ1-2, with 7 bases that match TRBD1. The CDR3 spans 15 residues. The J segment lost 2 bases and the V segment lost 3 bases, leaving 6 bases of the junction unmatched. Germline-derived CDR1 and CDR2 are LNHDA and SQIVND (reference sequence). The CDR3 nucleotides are TGTGCCAGTAGTATCCAATCGACAGGGAACTATGGCTACACCTTC. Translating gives CASSIQSTGNYGYTF.

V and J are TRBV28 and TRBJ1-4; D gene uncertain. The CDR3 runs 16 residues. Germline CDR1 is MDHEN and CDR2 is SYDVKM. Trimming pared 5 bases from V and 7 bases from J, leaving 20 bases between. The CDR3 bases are TGTGCCAGCAGTAGTTCGAACAGAGGGCGCTTTGAAAAACTGTTTTTT. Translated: CASSSSNRGRFEKLFF.